Below are 28 T cell receptor beta chains sequenced from a single sample in a study of T cell responses to AZD1222 COVID-19 vaccine. Measured with immunoSEQ multiplex PCR; TCRdb has only the in-frame clones, and not every one. The sample includes around 160,000 clones, more than 85% seen only once; the top ten take approximately 1.5%. The sequences come from peripheral blood, collected on day 0 of AZD1222 vaccination. These receptors all stem from an adult in good health.

The V gene is TRBV28, the J gene TRBJ2-7; D possibly corresponds to TRBD2 (5 bases). Germline-derived CDR1 and CDR2 are MDHEN and SYDVKM. The CDR3 consists of 15 residues. Trimming removed 6 bases at V and 3 bases at J, with 18 bases between. The CDR3 DNA is TGTGCCAGCAGAACCCGGACTGGACCTTTCTACGAGCAGTACTTC. As protein: CASRTRTGPFYEQYF.

The chain is built from TRBV5-4 and TRBJ2-7; TRBD1 aligns across 7 bases. Germline values: CDR1 SGHNT, CDR2 YYREEE (reference sequence). V was clipped by 10 bases and J by 4 bases; unmatched bases: 8. CDR3 size: 12 residues. CDR3 sequence: CAGRTGGYEQYF. The CDR3 DNA is TGTGCCGGGCGGACAGGCGGGTACGAGCAGTACTTC.

The chain is built from TRBV5-5 and TRBJ1-1; D is undetermined. The CDR3 runs to 13 residues. Trimming cost V 0 bases and J 3 bases, with 6 bases left between them. Germline loops: CDR1 SGHKS, CDR2 YYEKEE (reference sequence). CDR3 amino acids: CASSLGIDTEAFF. In DNA form, the CDR3 reads TGTGCCAGCAGCTTGGGTATAGACACTGAAGCTTTCTTT.

This rearrangement joins TRBV7-2 to TRBJ1-5; 7 nucleotides align to TRBD1. With 2 bases clipped from V and 5 bases from J, the junction kept 6 bases outside the gene matches. The CDR3 covers 15 residues. Germline CDR1 is SGHTA and CDR2 is FQGNSA. CDR3 protein: CASSLRAGGDQPQHF. For the CDR3, the DNA is TGTGCCAGCAGCTTACGGGCAGGGGGGGATCAGCCCCAGCATTTT.

This clone was counted between two and nine times. V usage is TRBV5-1 and J usage is TRBJ1-2, with 7 bases matching TRBD1. Trimming took 4 bases from V and 0 from J; bases not matched to a gene: 6. The CDR3 runs to 15 residues. The germline V gene encodes CDR1 SGHRS and CDR2 YFSETQ. CDR3 residues: CASSGTGVANYGYTF. Here the CDR3 DNA reads TGCGCCAGCAGCGGAACAGGGGTAGCTAACTATGGCTACACCTTC.

The chain couples TRBV5-4 to TRBJ1-1; D is uncertain. The CDR3 extends over 15 amino acids. The V gene lost 5 bases and the J gene lost 4 bases, with 18 bases spanning the gap. CDR1 and CDR2 (germline): SGHNT, YYREEE (reference sequence). CDR3 amino acids: CASSFRTGEITEAFF. The DNA for the CDR3 is TGTGCCAGCAGTTTCCGGACGGGAGAGATCACTGAAGCTTTCTTT.

V is TRBV13 and J is TRBJ2-1; unclear D gene. The CDR3 consists of 16 residues. The V end was cut by 1 base, the J end by 5 bases, with 15 bases between. The germline CDR1 and CDR2 sequences are PRHDT and FYEKMQ (reference sequence). The CDR3 loop is CASSLEVRQADNEQFF. The CDR3 DNA reads as TGTGCCAGCAGCTTAGAAGTCCGCCAGGCAGACAATGAGCAGTTCTTC.

This chain joins TRBV6-2 or TRBV6-3 and TRBJ1-1; D is unresolved. V lost 5 bases and J lost 0, with 10 bases in between. The CDR3 is 14 residues long. Germline lookup yields CDR1 MNHEY and CDR2 SVGEGT. The CDR3: CASSRSEMNTEAFF. The CDR3 DNA follows: TGTGCCAGCAGTCGATCAGAAATGAACACTGAAGCTTTCTTT.

The chain recombines TRBV2 with TRBJ1-1, with D maybe TRBD1 (5 bases). Deletions cut 3 bases from V and 4 bases from J, with 9 bases between. The CDR3 totals 13 residues. Germline loops: CDR1 SNHLY, CDR2 FYNNEI. CDR3 sequence (DNA): TGTGCCAGCAGTGAGGAGCAGGGCACTGAAGCTTTCTTT. Translation: CASSEEQGTEAFF.

CDR3 amino acids: CASSAGRATFGDTQYF. Here the CDR3 DNA reads TGTGCCAGCAGCGCGGGCAGGGCGACCTTCGGGGATACGCAGTATTTT. The chain uses TRBV7-9 and TRBJ2-3; D assignment may be TRBD1 or TRBD2 (5 bases each). CDR3 length: 16 residues. In germline, CDR1 is SEHNR, CDR2 FQNEAQ (reference sequence). V dropped 5 bases and J dropped 6 bases, with 21 bases sitting between them.

The rearrangement joins TRBV19 to TRBJ2-1; 11 nucleotides match TRBD2. V lost 5 bases and J lost 7; bases outside the gene matches: 4. CDR3 length equals 14 residues. The germline V gene encodes CDR1 LNHDA and CDR2 SQIVND (reference sequence). CDR3 bases: TGTGCCAGTAGTTCTAGCGGGGGGTTAAATGAGCAGTTCTTC. This translates into CASSSSGGLNEQFF.

This chain joins TRBV6-4 and TRBJ1-5; D is undetermined. This CDR3 is built from 13 residues. V lost 0 bases and J lost 4, with 4 bases in between. CDR1 is MRHNA and CDR2 is SNTAGT in the germline V gene. The CDR3 loop reads CASSDSLNQPQHF. The CDR3 nucleotides read TGTGCCAGCAGTGACTCCCTGAATCAGCCCCAGCATTTT.

The chain employs TRBV28 and TRBJ1-1, with D tentatively TRBD1 (6 bases). The ends were cut back, 6 bases at V and 3 bases at J, with 20 bases in the middle. The CDR3 totals 16 residues. Germline V gives CDR1 MDHEN, CDR2 SYDVKM. CDR3 residues: CASSQGGITGYTEAFF. The CDR3 DNA reads as TGTGCCAGCAGCCAAGGCGGGATCACAGGGTACACTGAAGCTTTCTTT.

This chain links TRBV5-1 with TRBJ2-5; 10 bases line up with TRBD2. The trim removed 8 bases at V and 5 bases at J, leaving 6 bases unmatched. CDR1 is SGHRS, CDR2 YFSETQ, per germline. The CDR3 consists of 13 residues. CDR3 bases: TGCGCCAGTAAACTAGCGGGGTCTGAGACCCAGTACTTC. Its translation is CASKLAGSETQYF. Full variable domain (outside the CDR3, taken from reference TRBV5-1 and TRBJ2-5): KAGVTQTPRYLIKTRGQQVTLSCSPISGHRSVSWYQQTPGQGLQFLFEYFSETQRNKGNFPGRFSGRQFSNSRSEMNVSTLELGDSALYLCASKLAGSETQYFGPGTRLLVL.

The V call is TRBV7-2, the J call TRBJ1-1; D might be TRBD1 (6 bases). Germline values: CDR1 SGHTA, CDR2 FQGNSA. Trimming removed 3 bases at V and 3 bases at J, with 8 bases between. This CDR3 has 13 residues. The CDR3 reads CASSFYRDTEAFF. As DNA, the CDR3 is TGTGCCAGCAGCTTTTACAGGGACACTGAAGCTTTCTTT.

The chain employs TRBV15 and TRBJ2-1; D might be TRBD1 or TRBD2, each matching 6 bases. The CDR3 is 14 residues long. CDR1 is LNHNV, CDR2 YYDKDF, per germline (reference sequence). Trimming left V 9 bases short and J 1 base short, with 13 bases between. CDR3: CATVEGGSYNEQFF. The CDR3 DNA reads TGTGCCACAGTGGAGGGGGGATCCTACAATGAGCAGTTCTTC.

The chain links TRBV29-1 to TRBJ1-4; D unresolved. With 4 bases removed from V and 4 bases from J, the gap between germline ends came to 16 bases. The CDR3 is made up of 15 amino acids. Germline V gene sequence: CDR1 SQVTM, CDR2 ANQGSEA. The CDR3 here is CSVALTGSGNEKLFF. CDR3 nucleotide sequence: TGCAGCGTTGCCCTGACCGGTTCGGGTAATGAAAAACTGTTTTTT. Looking up the rest from reference TRBV29-1 and TRBJ1-4 gives the full variable domain: SAVISQKPSRDICQRGTSLTIQCQVDSQVTMMFWYRQQPGQSLTLIATANQGSEATYESGFVIDKFPISRPNLTFSTLTVSNMSPEDSSIYLCSVALTGSGNEKLFFGSGTQLSVL.

The chain employs TRBV6-2 or TRBV6-3 and TRBJ2-5, with TRBD2 matching 9 bases. The CDR3 contains 16 residues. V lost 0 bases, J lost 5 bases, and 7 bases stayed unmatched. Per germline, CDR1 MNHEY and CDR2 SVGEGT. The CDR3, as DNA: TGTGCCAGCAGTTACTCCGGGACTAGCATCCGGGAGACCCAGTACTTC. It is translated as CASSYSGTSIRETQYF.

The chain recombines TRBV28 with TRBJ1-6; D gene uncertain. Per germline, CDR1 MDHEN and CDR2 SYDVKM. This CDR3 region has 13 residues. Trimming shortened V by 6 bases and J by 8 bases, and 11 bases separated the two germline ends. Here the CDR3 DNA reads TGTGCCAGCAGGCCTCGATTGGATTCACCCCTCCACTTT. This gives the protein CASRPRLDSPLHF.

This chain connects TRBV7-2 to TRBJ2-2, with D maybe TRBD2 (6 bases). This CDR3 region has 16 residues. The V end was cut by 3 bases, the J end by 2 bases, with 13 bases between. Looked up from germline, CDR1 is SGHTA and CDR2 is FQGNSA. The CDR3 nucleotides read TGTGCCAGCAGCTTTAATAGCGGTAGAAACACCGGGGAGCTGTTTTTT. Translating gives CASSFNSGRNTGELFF.

The chain links TRBV3-1 (or the pseudogene TRBV3-2) to TRBJ1-1; the D gene is possibly TRBD1 (5 bases). Per germline, CDR1 LGHDT and CDR2 YNNKEL (reference sequence). Trimming left V 3 bases short and J 2 bases short, with 13 bases between. The CDR3 has 15 amino acids. CDR3 protein: CASSQNAGPNTEAFF. CDR3 nucleotide sequence: TGTGCCAGCAGCCAGAACGCGGGACCAAACACTGAAGCTTTCTTT.

The chain is built from TRBV5-8 and TRBJ2-7, with 8 bases fitting TRBD1. Looked up from germline, CDR1 is SGHTS and CDR2 is YDEGEE. V trimming: 2 bases; J trimming: 5 bases; junction bases outside the gene matches: 6. The CDR3 loop spans 14 amino acids. The DNA for the CDR3 is TGTGCCAGCAGCTTCGGACAGGGTAACGACGAGCAGTACTTC. Translated, it gives CASSFGQGNDEQYF.

The chain is built from TRBV3-1 (or the pseudogene TRBV3-2) and TRBJ2-2; 8 bases are a match to TRBD2. CDR1 and CDR2 from the germline V gene are LGHDT and YNNKEL (reference sequence). The CDR3 spans 16 residues. The junction had 6 bases not matched to a gene; V was cut back by 4 bases and J by 2 bases. CDR3 bases: TGTGCCAGCAGCCGCCAGACTAGCGTTAACACCGGGGAGCTGTTTTTT. Protein sequence: CASSRQTSVNTGELFF.

The rearrangement links TRBV6-5 to TRBJ2-5; no clear D gene. The germline gives CDR1 MNHEY, CDR2 SVGAGI. The CDR3 is 15 residues long. The germline V and J ends were trimmed by 4 bases and 5 bases, with 17 bases remaining between them. This CDR3 is CASSSFGRQSETQYF. The CDR3 DNA sequence: TGTGCCAGCAGTTCGTTTGGTAGGCAGTCGGAGACCCAGTACTTC.

The chain employs TRBV19 and TRBJ1-1; D ambiguous. The CDR3 totals 11 residues. CDR1 LNHDA and CDR2 SQIVND come from the germline V gene (reference sequence). V lost 3 bases and J lost 7, with 6 bases in between. Here the CDR3 DNA reads TGTGCCAGTAGTATTCTGGTTGAAGCTTTCTTT. It translates to CASSILVEAFF.

The chain joins TRBV23-1 to TRBJ1-2; 7 bases map to TRBD1. TRBV23-1 is reported as an ORF; its role is uncertain. V trimming: 2 bases; J trimming: 0 bases; junction bases outside the gene matches: 6. The CDR3 consists of 16 residues. CDR3 nucleotides: TGCGCCAGCAGTCAACCCAACAGGGGTACTAACTATGGCTACACCTTC. Amino acids: CASSQPNRGTNYGYTF.

V and J are TRBV18 and TRBJ1-2, with D unresolved. Germline-derived CDR1 and CDR2 are KGHSH and LQKENI. Trimming took off 2 bases at V and 6 bases at J, with 16 bases between the two ends. CDR3 length: 15 amino acids. The CDR3 DNA follows: TGTGCCAGCTCACCAGGTCCCTCCGTATCAGATGGCTACACCTTC. This gives the protein CASSPGPSVSDGYTF. Together with reference TRBV18 and TRBJ1-2, the CDR3 gives the full variable domain: NAGVMQNPRHLVRRRGQEARLRCSPMKGHSHVYWYRQLPEEGLKFMVYLQKENIIDESGMPKERFSAEFPKEGPSILRIQQVVRGDSAAYFCASSPGPSVSDGYTFGSGTRLTVV.

This rearrangement joins TRBV29-1 to TRBJ1-1; no clear D gene. Germline V gives CDR1 SQVTM, CDR2 ANQGSEA. Trimming removed 4 bases from V and 5 bases from J, with 17 bases in between. The CDR3 covers 14 residues. The CDR3 here is CSVVPPFVGTEAFF. The CDR3 DNA sequence: TGCAGCGTTGTGCCCCCATTTGTGGGAACTGAAGCTTTCTTT.